The entry that follows covers one T cell receptor beta chain sequence. This clone showed up just a few times. Its antigen is currently not known. There are no base qualities to consult, and no much larger clone falls within one base. These data come from a study of blood T cell repertoires in COVID-19 (dated by TCRdb to 2018 to 2020). A note on the overall study: Collaborator samples came from the United States, Italy and Spain and covered acute and convalescent phases of COVID-19. The repertoires were released in a freely available public database meant as a resource for research on the immune response to SARS-CoV-2. Where available, HLA class I and class II types were obtained from metadata supplied by the sample provider rather than from assay-based typing. Deeply sampled blood TCRbeta repertoires from subjects exposed to, actively infected with, or recovered from COVID-19 were included in the dataset. The prospective study material was composed of cDNA or gDNA derived from T cells, B-cell-depleted T cells, or PBMCs. Samples were obtained from the ongoing ImmuneRACE study (first 160 participants) and from some 1,200 subjects provided by 6 global collaborators. Sample metadata almost always included a de-identified subject ID, COVID-19 status, age in years and sex. What the research found in general, with its limitations: The amount of clinical and demographic metadata varied by source and participant and was provided uncurated.

The immunoSEQ Assay, a bias-controlled multiplex PCR, was used to amplify TCRbeta CDR3 regions from genomic DNA. Concerning the study's data processing: Within the assay, amplification of reference gene primers was used to estimate how many nucleated cells each sample contained. To quantify the absolute abundance of each unique TCRbeta CDR3 rearrangement, sequence reads were collapsed and filtered. For each sample, productive Simpson clonality was calculated as the square root of Simpson's diversity index over productive rearrangements. Held by TCRdb, this immuneACCESS table contains in-frame sequences only and omits some clones. Under half of the omission traces to an unresolved V gene where checked; the cause of the rest is unknown. Clone size and the V and J calls come from that table; the DNA yielded D and trimming. The sample table contains about 320,000 clones; only one count was recorded for 90% to 95% of them. The top ten hold about 4.2% of the sample.

CDR1 and CDR2 are read off the germline V gene as SQVTM and ANQGSEA. The V end gives up 4 bases and the J end 3 bases, leaving 3 bases in the junction not matched to a gene. The CDR3 holds 12 amino acids from the cysteine to the phenylalanine. Solely the CDR3 DNA is kept, with 36 bases framed from the first base. Enrolling through a virtual design, the prospective study's participants ranged in age from roughly 18 to 100 years and lived across 24 United States geographic areas. To assign participants to cohorts, the prospective study relied on clinical history that participants themselves reported in a screening survey and a study questionnaire. Exposed participants had been in contact with someone with a PCR-confirmed or clinician-diagnosed COVID-19 case within 2 weeks of study entry. In the prospective study, whole blood, serum and a nasopharyngeal or oropharyngeal swab were collected from each participant by mobile phlebotomists. Participants in the prospective study had the option to provide additional blood draws and questionnaires over a roughly 2-month period. Prospective study blood samples were shipped either frozen or at room temperature before DNA extraction.

The origin of this receptor is a woman younger than 45 who had been exposed to COVID-19. Input material: PBMCs or T cells enriched from blood (not recorded which). The V and J genes are TRBV29-1 and TRBJ2-7, with TRBD1 matching 7 junction bases. The CDR3 has the sequence CSVGGQLYEQYF. The DNA sequence is as follows: TGCAGCGTTGGGGGACAGCTCTACGAGCAGTACTTC.